The 20 T cell receptor beta chains below were found in one sample sequenced in a study of PD-1 blockade in classical Hodgkin lymphoma (TCRdb year 2020). The protocol used for the library was the immunoSEQ multiplex PCR assay. The table was pulled from immuneACCESS by TCRdb, which kept in-frame rearrangements only. Such tables lose some clones; where checked, under half of the loss comes from unresolved V genes, and the rest has no known cause. This sample is represented by about 43,000 clones; roughly 72% of them were singletons. The ten largest clones add up to about 3% of the sample. The sample's time point label, in plain terms: cycle 2 day 1 (C2D1) of nivolumab. Relapse after autologous stem cell transplantation had occurred in all trial patients, and cohorts A, B and C were distinguished by prior brentuximab vedotin exposure. This specimen was peripheral blood mononuclear cells (PBMCs), taken before the second cycle of nivolumab. Receptors were obtained from a human donor with classical Hodgkin lymphoma.

The rearrangement joins TRBV12-5 to TRBJ1-1, with D unresolved. From germline, CDR1 is LGHNT and CDR2 FRNRAP. There are 15 residues in the CDR3. V lost 5 bases and J 0 bases, leaving 13 bases between the germline ends. CDR3 nucleotide sequence: TGTGCTAGTGGTGGCCGGCCAGAAGTGAACACTGAAGCTTTCTTT. The encoded protein is CASGGRPEVNTEAFF.

The chain is built from TRBV28 and TRBJ1-2; D ambiguous. The CDR3 covers 14 residues. Germline V CDR1 and CDR2: MDHEN, SYDVKM. V was pared by 5 bases and J by 6 bases, with 16 bases between. The CDR3 DNA is TGTGCCAGCAGTGCGGACGTAGGACGTCATGGCTACACCTTC. Protein sequence: CASSADVGRHGYTF.

This clone has just one count. The chain combines TRBV6-5 with TRBJ2-1; D is unresolved. CDR1 and CDR2 from the germline V gene are MNHEY and SVGAGI. CDR3 size: 14 residues. The V end lost 2 bases, the J end lost 7 bases, and 12 bases lay between the germline ends. The chain's CDR3 is CASSYGSHRNEQFF. The CDR3 bases are TGTGCCAGCAGTTACGGGTCGCACCGGAATGAGCAGTTCTTC.

This clone was counted between two and nine times. V and J are TRBV7-3 and TRBJ1-1, with D maybe TRBD1 (6 bases). The CDR3 runs 14 residues. V gave up 4 bases and J gave up 0 bases, with 9 bases separating them. CDR1 SGHTA and CDR2 FQGTGA come from the germline V gene. The CDR3 region has the DNA TGTGCCAGCAGCTCTGGACAGTTGAACACTGAAGCTTTCTTT. It translates to CASSSGQLNTEAFF.

The chain combines TRBV2 with TRBJ2-7, with D perhaps matching TRBD1 or TRBD2 (5 bases each). V was trimmed by 8 bases and J by 1 base, leaving 15 bases between them. This CDR3 has 14 amino acids. Looked up from germline, CDR1 is SNHLY and CDR2 is FYNNEI. CDR3 coding DNA: TGTGCCAGCTACCGAGGGGTAGGGTCCTACGAGCAGTACTTC. Encoded protein: CASYRGVGSYEQYF. Based on the CDR3 plus reference TRBV2 and TRBJ2-7, the full variable domain is EPEVTQTPSHQVTQMGQEVILRCVPISNHLYFYWYRQILGQKVEFLVSFYNNEISEKSEIFDDQFSVERPDGSNFTLKIRSTKLEDSAMYFCASYRGVGSYEQYFGPGTRLTVT.

In its sample, this clone was seen a few times. Other DNA variants within this sample encode the same CDR3. The chain links TRBV4-1 to TRBJ2-1, with D unclear. The V end lost 1 base, the J end lost 3 bases, and 4 bases lay between the germline ends. Germline V gene sequence: CDR1 MGHRA, CDR2 YSYEKL. The CDR3 extends over 13 amino acids. This chain's CDR3 is CASSQGDYNEQFF. CDR3 in DNA: TGCGCCAGCAGCCAAGGCGACTACAATGAGCAGTTCTTC.

The genes are TRBV11-3 and TRBJ2-2; tentatively, D is TRBD2 (6 bases). The V end lost 5 bases, the J end lost 5 bases, and 15 bases lay between the germline ends. The CDR3 covers 15 residues. The germline gives CDR1 SGHNT, CDR2 YENEEA. This chain's CDR3 is CASSPPSGVTGELFF. The CDR3 nucleotides are TGTGCCAGCAGCCCTCCCTCGGGAGTGACCGGGGAGCTGTTTTTT.

The chain is built from TRBV27 and TRBJ2-3, with TRBD2 matching over 8 bases. Germline CDR1 reads MNHEY; CDR2 reads SMNVEV (reference sequence). This CDR3 comprises 14 residues. J was trimmed by 1 base and V by 7 bases; bases with no gene match: 4. The CDR3 sequence is CASISAGGTDTQYF. As DNA, the CDR3 is TGTGCCAGCATTTCAGCGGGGGGCACAGATACGCAGTATTTT.

V gene TRBV7-2 combines with J gene TRBJ1-1; unclear D gene. Germline V CDR1 and CDR2: SGHTA, FQGNSA. The CDR3 is 14 amino acids. Trimming shortened V by 2 bases and J by 1 base, and 8 bases separated the two germline ends. CDR3 loop: CASSLFPANTEAFF. The CDR3 bases are TGTGCCAGCAGCTTATTTCCAGCGAACACTGAAGCTTTCTTT.

The chain employs TRBV11-2 and TRBJ2-1; D possibly matches TRBD1 or TRBD2 (5 bases each). Trimming stripped 3 bases from V and 0 bases from J, with 9 bases between. The CDR3 is 15 residues long. Germline-derived CDR1 and CDR2 are SGHAT and FQNNGV. CDR3 in amino acids: CASSLGVISYNEQFF. In DNA form, the CDR3 reads TGTGCCAGCAGCTTGGGGGTAATCTCCTACAATGAGCAGTTCTTC.

V gene TRBV27 combines with J gene TRBJ2-7; no clear D gene. CDR3 length equals 15 residues. The ends were cut back, 2 bases at V and 0 bases at J, with 11 bases in the middle. Germline V lookup: CDR1 MNHEY, CDR2 SMNVEV (reference sequence). This CDR3 is CASSLTPWSSYEQYF. As DNA, the CDR3 is TGTGCCAGCAGTTTAACCCCCTGGTCCTCCTACGAGCAGTACTTC.

The chain recombines TRBV6-1 with TRBJ1-1, with D maybe TRBD1 (5 bases). This CDR3 is 14 amino acids long. Trimming cost V 2 bases and J 4 bases, with 11 bases left between them. CDR1 and CDR2 from the germline V gene are MNHNS and SASEGT. CDR3 DNA sequence: TGTGCCAGCAGTGAAAGTTCAGGGACCACTGAAGCTTTCTTT. The encoded protein is CASSESSGTTEAFF.

This clone occurred a few times. The chain uses TRBV10-3 and TRBJ2-3; 10 bases map to TRBD2. The CDR3 sequence is 14 residues long. Losses at the gene ends were 4 bases for V and 3 bases for J; bases not matched to a gene: 1. The germline V gene encodes CDR1 ENHRY and CDR2 SYGVKD. The CDR3 coding sequence is TGTGCCATCAGTGGGACTAGCGGAACAGATACGCAGTATTTT. Translation: CAISGTSGTDTQYF.

J is TRBJ1-2 and V is TRBV6-5; 9 bases agree with TRBD1. The CDR3 is 13 amino acids. Germline values: CDR1 MNHEY, CDR2 SVGAGI. V gave up 4 bases and J gave up 12 bases; unmatched junction bases: 9. CDR3 amino acids: CASSSPSDRGNTF. CDR3 DNA sequence: TGTGCCAGCAGTTCCCCCTCGGACAGGGGAAACACCTTC.

CDR3 amino acids: CASSAGQDSYEQYF. Written as DNA, the CDR3 is TGTGCCAGCAGCGCCGGACAGGATTCCTACGAGCAGTACTTC. The gene calls are TRBV9 and TRBJ2-7; 7 bases match TRBD1. The CDR3 has 14 amino acids. V was pared by 3 bases and J by 1 base, with 4 bases of the junction left unmatched. The germline V gene encodes CDR1 SGDLS and CDR2 YYNGEE.

V is TRBV30 and J is TRBJ2-3, with 8 bases lining up with TRBD1. The CDR3 has 12 residues. V trimming: 4 bases; J trimming: 11 bases; junction bases outside the gene matches: 8. Germline V lookup: CDR1 GTSNPN, CDR2 SVGIG (reference sequence). CDR3 coding DNA: TGTGCCTGGAATGGACAGGGAGTGAGGCAGTATTTT. Amino acids: CAWNGQGVRQYF.

This chain joins TRBV7-3 and TRBJ2-1; D is possibly TRBD2 (5 bases). This CDR3 comprises 14 residues. V dropped 4 bases and J dropped 4 bases, with 11 bases sitting between them. Germline loops: CDR1 SGHTA, CDR2 FQGTGA. The CDR3 region has the DNA TGTGCCAGCAGCTCGGGGTCGCTTTACAATGAGCAGTTCTTC. This gives the protein CASSSGSLYNEQFF.

J is TRBJ1-4 and V is TRBV16, with no clear D. CDR3 length equals 15 residues. V dropped 4 bases and J dropped 5 bases, with 14 bases sitting between them. Germline V lookup: CDR1 KGHSY, CDR2 FQNENV. The CDR3 protein is CASSRRRRLNEKLFF. The CDR3 DNA reads as TGTGCCAGCAGCCGTCGACGTCGGCTAAATGAAAAACTGTTTTTT.

This chain uses TRBV6-5 with TRBJ1-1; 8 bases line up with TRBD1. The germline V gene has CDR1 MNHEY and CDR2 SVGAGI. With 5 bases clipped from V and 1 base from J, the junction kept 6 bases outside the gene matches. The CDR3 is 15 residues long. The CDR3 region is CASSPLGQGNTEAFF. The CDR3 coding sequence is TGTGCCAGCAGTCCTCTAGGACAGGGGAACACTGAAGCTTTCTTT.

The rearrangement uses TRBV7-9 and TRBJ1-2; D remains unclear. The length of the CDR3 is 15 residues. The V and J ends lost 2 bases and 4 bases respectively, with 14 bases between them. Germline V CDR1 and CDR2: SEHNR, FQNEAQ (reference sequence). The CDR3 region is CASSLPSLGSYGYTF. The CDR3 nucleotides read TGTGCCAGCAGCTTACCCTCTTTAGGGAGCTATGGCTACACCTTC.